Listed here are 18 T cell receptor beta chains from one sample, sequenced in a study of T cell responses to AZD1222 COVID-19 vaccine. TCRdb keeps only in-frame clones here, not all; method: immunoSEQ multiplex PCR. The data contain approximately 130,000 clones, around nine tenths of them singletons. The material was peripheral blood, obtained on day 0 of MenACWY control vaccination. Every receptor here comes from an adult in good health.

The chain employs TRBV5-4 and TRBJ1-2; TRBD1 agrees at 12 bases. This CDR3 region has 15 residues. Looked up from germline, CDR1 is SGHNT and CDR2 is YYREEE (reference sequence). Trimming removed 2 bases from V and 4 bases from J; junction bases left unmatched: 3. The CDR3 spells CASSFPGQGAYGYTF. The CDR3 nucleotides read TGTGCCAGCAGCTTCCCGGGACAGGGGGCCTATGGCTACACCTTC.

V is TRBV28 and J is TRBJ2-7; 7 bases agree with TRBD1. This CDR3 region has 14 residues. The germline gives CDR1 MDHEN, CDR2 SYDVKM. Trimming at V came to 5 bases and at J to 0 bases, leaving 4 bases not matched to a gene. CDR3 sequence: CASSLRDSSYEQYF. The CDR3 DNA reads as TGTGCCAGCAGTCTCCGGGACAGCTCCTACGAGCAGTACTTC. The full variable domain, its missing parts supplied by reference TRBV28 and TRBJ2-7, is DVKVTQSSRYLVKRTGEKVFLECVQDMDHENMFWYRQDPGLGLRLIYFSYDVKMKEKGDIPEGYSVSREKKERFSLILESASTNQTSMYLCASSLRDSSYEQYFGPGTRLTVT.

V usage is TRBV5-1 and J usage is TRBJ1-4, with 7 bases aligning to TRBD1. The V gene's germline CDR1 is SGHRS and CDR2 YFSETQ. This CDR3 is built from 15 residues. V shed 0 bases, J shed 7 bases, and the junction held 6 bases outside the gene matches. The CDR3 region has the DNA TGCGCCAGCAGCTTGGTGGGACAGCGCGGTGAAAAACTGTTTTTT. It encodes CASSLVGQRGEKLFF.

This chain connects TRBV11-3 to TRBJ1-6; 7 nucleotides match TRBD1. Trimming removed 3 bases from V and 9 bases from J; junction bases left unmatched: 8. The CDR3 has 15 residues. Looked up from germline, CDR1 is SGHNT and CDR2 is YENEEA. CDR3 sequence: CASSFGQAGGSPLHF. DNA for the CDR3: TGTGCCAGCAGCTTCGGACAGGCTGGAGGTTCACCCCTCCACTTT.

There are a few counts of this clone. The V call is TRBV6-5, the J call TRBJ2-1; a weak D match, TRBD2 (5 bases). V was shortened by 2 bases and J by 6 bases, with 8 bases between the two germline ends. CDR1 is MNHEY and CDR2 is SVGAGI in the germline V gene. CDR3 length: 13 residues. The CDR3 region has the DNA TGTGCCAGCAGTTACACGGGGTTCAATGAGCAGTTCTTC. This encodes CASSYTGFNEQFF.

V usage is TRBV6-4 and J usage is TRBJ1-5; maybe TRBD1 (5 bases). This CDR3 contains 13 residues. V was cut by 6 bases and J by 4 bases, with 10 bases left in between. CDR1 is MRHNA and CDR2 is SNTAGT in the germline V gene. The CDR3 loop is CASSEHRNQPQHF. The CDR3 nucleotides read TGTGCCAGCAGCGAACACAGGAATCAGCCCCAGCATTTT.

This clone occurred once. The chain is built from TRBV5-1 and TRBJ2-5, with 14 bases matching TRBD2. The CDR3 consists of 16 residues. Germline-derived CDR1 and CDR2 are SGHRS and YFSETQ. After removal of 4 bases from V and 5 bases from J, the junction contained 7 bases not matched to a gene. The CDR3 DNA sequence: TGCGCCAGCAGCAGAGGACTAGCGGGAGGTTGGGAGACCCAGTACTTC. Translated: CASSRGLAGGWETQYF.

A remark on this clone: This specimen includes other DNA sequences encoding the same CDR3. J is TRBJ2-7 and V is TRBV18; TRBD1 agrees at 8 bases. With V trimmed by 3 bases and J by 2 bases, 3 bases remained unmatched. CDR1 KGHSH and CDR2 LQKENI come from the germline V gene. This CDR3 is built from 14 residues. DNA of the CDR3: TGTGCCAGCTCACCGGGGACAGGCCCCTACGAGCAGTACTTC. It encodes CASSPGTGPYEQYF.

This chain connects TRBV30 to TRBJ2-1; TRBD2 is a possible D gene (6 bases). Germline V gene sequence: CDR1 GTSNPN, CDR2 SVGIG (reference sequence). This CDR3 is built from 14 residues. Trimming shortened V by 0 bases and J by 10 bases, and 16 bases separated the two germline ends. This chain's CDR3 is CAWSVQRGLAEQFF. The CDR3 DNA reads TGTGCCTGGAGTGTACAACGGGGGTTAGCGGAGCAGTTCTTC.

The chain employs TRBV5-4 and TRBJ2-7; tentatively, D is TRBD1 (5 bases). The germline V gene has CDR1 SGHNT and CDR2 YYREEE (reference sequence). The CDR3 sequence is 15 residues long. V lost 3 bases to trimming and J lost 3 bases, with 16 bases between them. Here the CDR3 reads CASSSMDTGDYEQYF. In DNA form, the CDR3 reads TGTGCCAGCAGCTCCATGGACACCGGAGACTACGAGCAGTACTTC.

CDR3 coding DNA: TGTGCCAGCAGCCCTCTCGGGACAGGGAACACTGAAGCTTTCTTT. This encodes CASSPLGTGNTEAFF. The chain employs TRBV7-9 and TRBJ1-1; 8 positions agree with TRBD1. V lost 5 bases, J lost 1 base, and 6 bases stayed unmatched. The CDR3 is made up of 15 amino acids. The V gene's germline CDR1 is SEHNR and CDR2 FQNEAQ (reference sequence).

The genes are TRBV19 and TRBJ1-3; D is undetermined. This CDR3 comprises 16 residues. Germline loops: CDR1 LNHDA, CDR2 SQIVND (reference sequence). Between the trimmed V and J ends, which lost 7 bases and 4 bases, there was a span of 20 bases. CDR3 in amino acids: CASTSANRRRGNTIYF. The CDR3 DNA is TGTGCCAGTACCTCGGCGAATAGACGGAGAGGAAACACCATATATTTT.

The CDR3: CASSPGTSGNTGELFF. In nucleotides, the CDR3 is TGTGCCAGCAGCCCGGGGACTAGCGGAAACACCGGGGAGCTGTTTTTT. This sequence joins TRBV13 and TRBJ2-2; 11 bases are a match to TRBD2. J was trimmed by 2 bases and V by 5 bases; bases with no gene match: 4. Germline V gene lookup returns CDR1 PRHDT and CDR2 FYEKMQ (reference sequence). The CDR3 covers 16 residues.

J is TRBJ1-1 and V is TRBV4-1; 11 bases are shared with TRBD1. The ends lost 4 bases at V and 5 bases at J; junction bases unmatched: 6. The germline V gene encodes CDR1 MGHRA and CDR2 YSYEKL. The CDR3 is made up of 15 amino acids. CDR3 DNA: TGCGCCAGCAGCCCGGACAGGGGGCTATGGACTGAAGCTTTCTTT. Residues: CASSPDRGLWTEAFF.

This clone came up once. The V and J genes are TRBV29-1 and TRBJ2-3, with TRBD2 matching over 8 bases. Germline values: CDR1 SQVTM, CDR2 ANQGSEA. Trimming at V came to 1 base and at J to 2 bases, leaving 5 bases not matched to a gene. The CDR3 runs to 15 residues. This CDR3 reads CSVEGAGANTDTQYF. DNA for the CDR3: TGCAGCGTTGAAGGAGCGGGAGCTAACACAGATACGCAGTATTTT.

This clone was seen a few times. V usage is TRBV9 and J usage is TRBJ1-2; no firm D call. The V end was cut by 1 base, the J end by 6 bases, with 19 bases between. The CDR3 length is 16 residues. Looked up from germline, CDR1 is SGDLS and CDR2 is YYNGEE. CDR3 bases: TGTGCCAGCAGCGTAAAAGCCTCAGGAACAACTCATGGCTACACCTTC. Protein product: CASSVKASGTTHGYTF.

The DNA of the CDR3 is TGTGCCAGCAGCCCGCGAGGGGCAGGGAGAAACACTGAAGCTTTCTTT. Translating gives CASSPRGAGRNTEAFF. This chain links TRBV5-6 with TRBJ1-1; TRBD1 is a possible D gene (5 bases). Germline V gene lookup returns CDR1 SGHDT and CDR2 YYEEEE. Trimming stripped 4 bases from V and 2 bases from J, with 18 bases between. This CDR3 is 16 amino acids long.

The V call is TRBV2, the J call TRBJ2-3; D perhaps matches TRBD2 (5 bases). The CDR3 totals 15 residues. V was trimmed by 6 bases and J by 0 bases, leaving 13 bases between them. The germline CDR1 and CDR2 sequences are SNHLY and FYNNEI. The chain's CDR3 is CASRRLPISTDTQYF. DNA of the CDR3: TGTGCCAGCAGGCGACTACCGATTAGCACAGATACGCAGTATTTT.